This TCR beta chain was sequenced in a study of siplizumab effects on memory and regulatory T cells. Notes on the study in general: Naive T cells appeared more varied than memory cells and looked like key alloresponse contributors. Siplizumab produced a significant drop in alloreactive sequences attributable to unstimulated CD4+ memory cells. A small minority of alloreactive clones were mapped to unstimulated subsets. It was never confirmed that proliferating Tregs from siplizumab cultures were suppressive.

Data came from immunoSEQ multiplex PCR; TCRdb stores just in-frame clones and leaves some out. The sample carries around 86,000 clones, approximately 93% recorded once. In the case of this clone: Its antigen is as yet unknown.

Germline values: CDR1 SEHNR, CDR2 FQNEAQ (reference sequence). Between the trimmed V and J ends, which lost 7 bases and 4 bases, there was a span of 16 bases. There are 14 residues in the CDR3. Specimen: non-Treg CD4+ T cells sorted from blood. The rearrangement joins TRBV7-9 to TRBJ1-2; possibly TRBD1 for D (5 bases). The sequence came from a human donor in good health. The CDR3 region has the DNA TGTGCCAGCAATTCGGGGGATGCAGGCTATGGCTACACCTTC. Its translation is CASNSGDAGYGYTF.